Below are 7 T cell receptor beta chains sequenced from a single sample in a study of T cell repertoires in cytomegalovirus infection. One entry per CDR3 protein, called by TCRdb with MiXCR from the reads. The data contain 700,000 to 900,000 distinct CDR3 sequences, 25% to 30% of them seen just once; the ten biggest clones take up around 13%. The antigens for these receptors are not known. Material: cultured CD8+ T cells from PBMCs, obtained from culture after CMV antigen stimulation. The receptors here all came from a human donor in good health (CMV status not recorded). Some clones in this sample may be carry-over from other donors' samples.

In this sample, this clonotype turned up a few times. The chain carries TRBV7-6 and TRBJ1-1; 7 bases are shared with TRBD1. Germline CDR1 SGHVS, CDR2 FNYEAQ. CDR3 length: 13 amino acids. V trimming: 3 bases; J trimming: 6 bases; junction bases outside the gene matches: 4. The CDR3 here is CASSFPGTAEAFF. CDR3 coding DNA: TGTGCCAGCAGCTTTCCCGGGACAGCTGAAGCTTTCTTT.

The chain carries TRBV6-1 and TRBJ1-5; D possibly corresponds to TRBD1 (5 bases). Trimming shortened V by 4 bases and J by 5 bases, and 15 bases separated the two germline ends. The CDR3 is 15 amino acids. CDR1 and CDR2 (germline): MNHNS, SASEGT. The CDR3 bases are TGTGCCAGCAGTGGGGGCCGGGACCGGTATCAGCCCCAGCATTTT. Protein product: CASSGGRDRYQPQHF.

This clonotype was found a few times. The chain carries TRBV7-9 and TRBJ1-1, with D tentatively TRBD1 (6 bases). The ends were cut back, 5 bases at V and 6 bases at J, with 16 bases in the middle. Germline lookup yields CDR1 SEHNR and CDR2 FQNEAQ (reference sequence). The CDR3 has 14 residues. CDR3 in amino acids: CASSQFDRTPEAFF. Written as DNA, the CDR3 is TGTGCCAGCAGCCAATTTGACAGGACTCCTGAAGCTTTCTTT.

The chain employs TRBV25-1 and TRBJ1-2; D unclear. The germline gives CDR1 MGHDK, CDR2 SYGVNS. V was shortened by 1 base and J by 11 bases, with 17 bases between the two germline ends. The CDR3 consists of 14 residues. CDR3 region: CASSESWTSASYTF. In nucleotides, the CDR3 is TGTGCCAGCAGTGAATCTTGGACCTCCGCTTCGTACACCTTC.

This sequence joins TRBV6-1 and TRBJ1-2; D is perhaps TRBD1 (5 bases). Trimming stripped 5 bases from V and 2 bases from J, with 18 bases between. Germline CDR1 and CDR2: MNHNS and SASEGT. The CDR3 totals 16 residues. Written as DNA, the CDR3 is TGTGCCAGCAGTCCCTCGCAGGGCCAAACCAACTATGGCTACACCTTC. This gives the protein CASSPSQGQTNYGYTF.

The rearrangement links TRBV12-5 to TRBJ2-2; D is possibly TRBD2 (6 bases). V lost 7 bases and J lost 4, with 22 bases in between. This CDR3 contains 17 residues. CDR1 and CDR2 (germline): LGHNT, FRNRAP. The CDR3 DNA is TGTGCTAGTGAGGAGACTAGTAGAGGTTGGGGCACCGGGGAGCTGTTTTTT. Translated, it gives CASEETSRGWGTGELFF.

This clonotype was observed a single time. The gene calls are TRBV5-5 and TRBJ2-5, with a weak D call TRBD2 (6 bases). Trimming cost V 6 bases and J 5 bases, with 23 bases left between them. Germline V gene sequence: CDR1 SGHKS, CDR2 YYEKEE (reference sequence). This CDR3 is built from 16 residues. CDR3 in amino acids: CASTMWAGWRGETQYF. DNA of the CDR3: TGTGCCAGCACCATGTGGGCCGGATGGAGGGGTGAGACCCAGTACTTC.